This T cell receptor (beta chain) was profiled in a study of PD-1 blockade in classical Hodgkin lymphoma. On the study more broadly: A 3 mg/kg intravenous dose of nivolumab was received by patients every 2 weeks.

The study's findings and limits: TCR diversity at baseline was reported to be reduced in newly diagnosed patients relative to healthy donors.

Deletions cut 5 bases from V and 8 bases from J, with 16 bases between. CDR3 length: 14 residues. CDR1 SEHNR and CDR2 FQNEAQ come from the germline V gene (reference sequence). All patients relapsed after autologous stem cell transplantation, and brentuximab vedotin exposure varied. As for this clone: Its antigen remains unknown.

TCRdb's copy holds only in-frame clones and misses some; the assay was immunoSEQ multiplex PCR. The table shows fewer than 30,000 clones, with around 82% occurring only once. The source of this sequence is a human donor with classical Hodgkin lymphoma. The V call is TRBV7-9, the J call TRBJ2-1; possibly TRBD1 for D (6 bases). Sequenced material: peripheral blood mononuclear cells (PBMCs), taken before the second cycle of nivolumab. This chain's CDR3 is CASSPEHRVDEQFF. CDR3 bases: TGTGCCAGCAGCCCCGAACACAGGGTCGATGAGCAGTTCTTC.